This T cell receptor beta chain came from a study of beta chain features in type 1 diabetes (dated by TCRdb to 2017 to 2018). With respect to the entire study: No differences in mean age, gender distribution, total cell number or subset yield were found between patients and healthy donors. A total of 85 million to 140 million sorted cells were examined across all samples, and a strong correlation was observed between cell number per subset and RNA yield. The study compared TCRB repertoires of sorted circulating CD4+ T cell subsets between recently diagnosed type 1 diabetes patients and matched healthy donors. Whereas all 28 donors provided naive and central memory subsets, regulatory and stem cell-like memory subsets were isolated from just 8 patients and about 8 healthy donors. Findings and caveats that apply to the study as a whole: The naive, central memory and regulatory TCRB repertoires appeared to resemble one another more closely among patients than among healthy donors. Shorter templates might be favored by PCR, yet because patient and control samples were amplified and corrected together, any such skew would affect both groups equally. Sequencing cDNA rather than genomic DNA could over-represent highly expressing activated cells, although activation and CD3 levels did not differ between groups. Type 1 diabetes patients showed a moderate but significant shortening of TCRB CDR3 length in all four CD4+ subsets. At VDJ recombination sites, type 1 diabetes patients had fewer insertions and more deleted nucleotides, which implies abnormalities in thymic rearrangement. Because the HLA sub-analyses included only small numbers of individuals, any influence of HLA type on TCRB rearrangement was left unresolved.

All of the isolated RNA was reverse transcribed with the High Capacity cDNA Reverse Transcription Kit, so expressed TCRB transcripts were sequenced. Naive, central memory and regulatory T cell samples underwent deep immunoSEQ sequencing, averaging about 3.57 million total reads per sample. After sorted cells were lysed in RLT buffer, RNA was extracted with DNase-treated RNeasy Micro or Mini kits, with the choice depending on cell number. To prevent cross-contamination, each cell subset was processed individually, whereas patient and healthy donor samples were processed jointly. The immunoSEQ multiplex PCR was used to amplify TCRB sequences from cDNA, generating 87-bp fragments that spanned the CDR3 region. Sequencing of the amplicons was performed on the Illumina HiSeq platform. The study's own analysis went as follows. PCR bias was corrected computationally using synthetic template baselines, and reads within Hamming distance 2 were collapsed, with unmergeable singletons discarded. By aligning reads against IMGT, V, D and J genes, CDR3 length, and insertions or deletions at six rearrangement sites were assigned. Clonotype counts were normalized to sorted cell number within each subset before computing true diversity and Gini coefficients with the tcR R package. The overlap coefficient, calculated on TCRB nucleotide sequences, was used to measure repertoire sharing. As a proxy for the pre-selection repertoire, out-of-frame TCRB sequences from naive cells were analyzed. As stored in TCRdb, this immuneACCESS dataset retains in-frame rearrangements with V and J assigned. A fraction of the clones does not appear; measured against another copy, unresolved V genes explain less than half of the discrepancy, and the remainder lacks a known reason. V, J and clone size were drawn from that table, and D and trimming were deduced from the DNA. The table for this sample lists under 950,000 clones; 15% to 20% of them were counted only once. Together, the top ten hold 0.02% to 0.03% of the sample.

Reading the germline V gene (reference sequence) gives CDR1 SGHNT and CDR2 YYREEE. Inclusive of the bounding cysteine and phenylalanine, the CDR3 is 16 residues long. Only the CDR3 DNA is retained, 48 bases long and in frame from the first base. V is trimmed back by 2 bases and J by 5 bases, and the junction contains 10 bases that no gene match accounts for. Remarks on this clone: Its antigen remains unidentified. There are no base qualities to consult, and no much larger clone falls within one base.

A single peripheral blood draw of about 116 mL on average was collected from each donor into heparinised tubes. A BD FACSAria II and a panel including CD45RO, CCR7, CD25, CD127, CD95 and CD27 were used to sort naive, central memory, regulatory and stem cell-like memory CD4+ T cells. All sorted populations exceeded 95% purity. PBMCs were isolated immediately by Lymphoprep density gradient centrifugation and stained directly without culture. To minimize batch effects, samples were stained and sorted in pairs, one healthy donor with one patient per experiment. The chain links TRBV5-4 with TRBJ2-3; TRBD2 agrees with 8 junctional bases. Input material: naive CD4+ T cells from blood. In the paper's terms, the cell subset or site label means: true naive CD4+ T cells. This sequence originates from a woman under 30 in good health. Here is the DNA: TGTGCCAGCAGCTTCGGGTCGCGTCTAGCGGGAGATACGCAGTATTTT. The encoded protein is CASSFGSRLAGDTQYF.